These 16 T cell receptor beta chains were all obtained from the same sample, sequenced in a study of blood T cell repertoires in COVID-19. Generated by immunoSEQ multiplex PCR, the TCRdb table keeps only in-frame clones and is missing some. The sample records approximately 160,000 clones, about four fifths being singletons. Material for sequencing was peripheral blood. These receptors all come from a man aged 55 to 69 with active or convalescent COVID-19.

A remark on this clone: The junction shows a germline mismatch at one end, possibly a read error. V gene TRBV29-1 combines with J gene TRBJ1-3, with TRBD1 as a possible D gene (6 bases). Germline V gene sequence: CDR1 SQVTM, CDR2 ANQGSEA. The CDR3 sequence is 15 residues long. The CDR3, as DNA: TGCAGCGTTGAATTTTATGGGCCAGGGGCCCGGTTGGGGCCTTTT. This encodes CSVEFYGPGARLGPF.

The chain is built from TRBV12-5 and TRBJ2-5, with 7 bases matching TRBD1. The CDR3 totals 14 residues. Germline values: CDR1 LGHNT, CDR2 FRNRAP. Unmatched junction bases numbered 10, after V lost 7 bases and J lost 5 bases. The CDR3 bases are TGTGCTAGTGACTACAGGGGTAGGGGGGAGACCCAGTACTTC. Its translation: CASDYRGRGETQYF.

With respect to this clone: The same CDR3 is also encoded by other DNA sequences in this sample. In DNA, the CDR3 is TGTGCCACCAGCTACGGGACAGGTCACTACGAGCAGTACTTC. Its translation: CATSYGTGHYEQYF. V is TRBV15 and J is TRBJ2-7, with TRBD1 matching over 8 bases. This CDR3 is 14 amino acids long. The germline CDR1 and CDR2 sequences are LNHNV and YYDKDF (reference sequence). With V trimmed by 5 bases and J by 3 bases, 6 bases remained unmatched.

The chain couples TRBV6-5 to TRBJ1-5, with 7 nucleotides matching TRBD1. Trimming cost V 0 bases and J 3 bases; bases outside gene matches: 2. This CDR3 is 15 amino acids long. CDR1 MNHEY and CDR2 SVGAGI come from the germline V gene. The CDR3: CASSYSGTDNQPQHF. The CDR3, as DNA: TGTGCCAGCAGTTACTCTGGGACAGACAATCAGCCCCAGCATTTT.

The count of this clone is one. The rearrangement uses TRBV19 and TRBJ1-6, with 7 bases lining up with TRBD1. V was clipped by 5 bases and J by 7 bases; unmatched bases: 8. This CDR3 has 15 residues. The germline CDR1 and CDR2 sequences are LNHDA and SQIVND (reference sequence). This CDR3 is CASSPFAGGNSPLHF. The CDR3 DNA is TGTGCCAGTAGTCCCTTCGCAGGGGGAAATTCACCCCTCCACTTT.

The V and J genes are TRBV27 and TRBJ1-1; the D is unclear. V lost 3 bases and J lost 2, with 10 bases in between. Per the germline V gene, CDR1 is MNHEY and CDR2 is SMNVEV (reference sequence). The CDR3 extends over 14 amino acids. The CDR3: CASSFSGINTEAFF. DNA for the CDR3: TGTGCCAGCAGTTTTTCGGGGATAAACACTGAAGCTTTCTTT.

The chain links TRBV28 to TRBJ2-2; a weak D match, TRBD2 (5 bases). Germline V CDR1 and CDR2: MDHEN, SYDVKM. Deletions cut 7 bases from V and 2 bases from J, with 11 bases between. The CDR3 totals 14 residues. CDR3: CASNGGQNTGELFF. CDR3 DNA: TGTGCCAGCAACGGCGGGCAAAACACCGGGGAGCTGTTTTTT.

The chain combines TRBV11-2 with TRBJ1-2, with 7 bases identical to TRBD1. The CDR3 totals 14 residues. After removal of 6 bases from V and 8 bases from J, the junction contained 12 bases not matched to a gene. In germline, CDR1 is SGHAT, CDR2 FQNNGV. CDR3 nucleotides: TGTGCCAGCAGGTTACAGGGGTCTAGTCTAGGCTACACCTTC. Protein sequence: CASRLQGSSLGYTF.

The gene calls are TRBV9 and TRBJ2-3; D not certain. Trimming pared 0 bases from V and 3 bases from J, leaving 5 bases between. The CDR3 loop spans 13 amino acids. Germline CDR1 is SGDLS and CDR2 is YYNGEE. The CDR3 DNA reads as TGTGCCAGCAGCGTAGGTCTGACAGATACGCAGTATTTT. It specifies CASSVGLTDTQYF.

V gene TRBV5-1 combines with J gene TRBJ1-3; D gene uncertain. Germline assignment: CDR1 SGHRS and CDR2 YFSETQ. This CDR3 region has 15 residues. Trimming took 0 bases from V and 0 from J, leaving 7 bases between them. CDR3 in DNA: TGCGCCAGCAGCTTGGTCGGGTTCTCTGGAAACACCATATATTTT. It specifies CASSLVGFSGNTIYF.

As regards this clone: One end of the junction varies from germline; a read error may be responsible. The genes are TRBV6-1 and TRBJ1-2, with D maybe TRBD1 (5 bases). The germline V gene encodes CDR1 MNHNS and CDR2 SASEGT. CDR3 length: 17 amino acids. The CDR3 DNA reads as TGTGCCCGCAGTGACGCGAGCGGGGGGTCCGGGGGATATGGCTACACCTTC. It translates to CARSDASGGSGGYGYTF.

This clone was observed a single time. This CDR3 reads CASIPGGGETQYF. The CDR3 DNA reads TGTGCCAGCATTCCCGGGGGGGGTGAGACCCAGTACTTC. The rearrangement links TRBV12-3 or TRBV12-4 to TRBJ2-5, with 8 nucleotides matching TRBD2. The trim removed 7 bases at V and 5 bases at J, leaving 6 bases unmatched. The length of the CDR3 is 13 residues.

The CDR3 bases are TGTGCCACCGGATACCGGGACACAAACTATGGCTACACCTTC. Translating gives CATGYRDTNYGYTF. The chain combines TRBV6-5 with TRBJ1-2, with D possibly matching TRBD1 (6 bases). The CDR3 is made up of 14 amino acids. V was clipped by 10 bases and J by 2 bases, with 17 bases between them. Germline CDR1 reads MNHEY; CDR2 reads SVGAGI.

J is TRBJ2-5 and V is TRBV4-1, with D possibly matching TRBD2 (5 bases). The CDR3 sequence is 14 residues long. Trimming cost V 4 bases and J 2 bases, with 11 bases left between them. Germline lookup yields CDR1 MGHRA and CDR2 YSYEKL. The CDR3 spells CASSLRLPQETQYF. Here the CDR3 DNA reads TGCGCCAGCAGCCTCAGACTACCTCAAGAGACCCAGTACTTC.

This chain uses TRBV5-4 with TRBJ2-5; D might be TRBD1 (6 bases). This CDR3 contains 14 residues. V was shortened by 4 bases and J by 2 bases, with 12 bases between the two germline ends. The germline V gene has CDR1 SGHNT and CDR2 YYREEE (reference sequence). For the CDR3, the DNA is TGTGCCAGCAGCCAAACAGGGCCACAAGAGACCCAGTACTTC. This encodes CASSQTGPQETQYF.

Here the CDR3 DNA reads TGTGCCAGCAGCCCTCCGGGACAGCTTAACTATGGCTACACCTTC. Amino acid sequence: CASSPPGQLNYGYTF. The V call is TRBV7-2, the J call TRBJ1-2; TRBD1 matches at 7 bases. This CDR3 region has 15 residues. The germline V gene has CDR1 SGHTA and CDR2 FQGNSA. With 5 bases clipped from V and 1 base from J, the junction kept 7 bases outside the gene matches.